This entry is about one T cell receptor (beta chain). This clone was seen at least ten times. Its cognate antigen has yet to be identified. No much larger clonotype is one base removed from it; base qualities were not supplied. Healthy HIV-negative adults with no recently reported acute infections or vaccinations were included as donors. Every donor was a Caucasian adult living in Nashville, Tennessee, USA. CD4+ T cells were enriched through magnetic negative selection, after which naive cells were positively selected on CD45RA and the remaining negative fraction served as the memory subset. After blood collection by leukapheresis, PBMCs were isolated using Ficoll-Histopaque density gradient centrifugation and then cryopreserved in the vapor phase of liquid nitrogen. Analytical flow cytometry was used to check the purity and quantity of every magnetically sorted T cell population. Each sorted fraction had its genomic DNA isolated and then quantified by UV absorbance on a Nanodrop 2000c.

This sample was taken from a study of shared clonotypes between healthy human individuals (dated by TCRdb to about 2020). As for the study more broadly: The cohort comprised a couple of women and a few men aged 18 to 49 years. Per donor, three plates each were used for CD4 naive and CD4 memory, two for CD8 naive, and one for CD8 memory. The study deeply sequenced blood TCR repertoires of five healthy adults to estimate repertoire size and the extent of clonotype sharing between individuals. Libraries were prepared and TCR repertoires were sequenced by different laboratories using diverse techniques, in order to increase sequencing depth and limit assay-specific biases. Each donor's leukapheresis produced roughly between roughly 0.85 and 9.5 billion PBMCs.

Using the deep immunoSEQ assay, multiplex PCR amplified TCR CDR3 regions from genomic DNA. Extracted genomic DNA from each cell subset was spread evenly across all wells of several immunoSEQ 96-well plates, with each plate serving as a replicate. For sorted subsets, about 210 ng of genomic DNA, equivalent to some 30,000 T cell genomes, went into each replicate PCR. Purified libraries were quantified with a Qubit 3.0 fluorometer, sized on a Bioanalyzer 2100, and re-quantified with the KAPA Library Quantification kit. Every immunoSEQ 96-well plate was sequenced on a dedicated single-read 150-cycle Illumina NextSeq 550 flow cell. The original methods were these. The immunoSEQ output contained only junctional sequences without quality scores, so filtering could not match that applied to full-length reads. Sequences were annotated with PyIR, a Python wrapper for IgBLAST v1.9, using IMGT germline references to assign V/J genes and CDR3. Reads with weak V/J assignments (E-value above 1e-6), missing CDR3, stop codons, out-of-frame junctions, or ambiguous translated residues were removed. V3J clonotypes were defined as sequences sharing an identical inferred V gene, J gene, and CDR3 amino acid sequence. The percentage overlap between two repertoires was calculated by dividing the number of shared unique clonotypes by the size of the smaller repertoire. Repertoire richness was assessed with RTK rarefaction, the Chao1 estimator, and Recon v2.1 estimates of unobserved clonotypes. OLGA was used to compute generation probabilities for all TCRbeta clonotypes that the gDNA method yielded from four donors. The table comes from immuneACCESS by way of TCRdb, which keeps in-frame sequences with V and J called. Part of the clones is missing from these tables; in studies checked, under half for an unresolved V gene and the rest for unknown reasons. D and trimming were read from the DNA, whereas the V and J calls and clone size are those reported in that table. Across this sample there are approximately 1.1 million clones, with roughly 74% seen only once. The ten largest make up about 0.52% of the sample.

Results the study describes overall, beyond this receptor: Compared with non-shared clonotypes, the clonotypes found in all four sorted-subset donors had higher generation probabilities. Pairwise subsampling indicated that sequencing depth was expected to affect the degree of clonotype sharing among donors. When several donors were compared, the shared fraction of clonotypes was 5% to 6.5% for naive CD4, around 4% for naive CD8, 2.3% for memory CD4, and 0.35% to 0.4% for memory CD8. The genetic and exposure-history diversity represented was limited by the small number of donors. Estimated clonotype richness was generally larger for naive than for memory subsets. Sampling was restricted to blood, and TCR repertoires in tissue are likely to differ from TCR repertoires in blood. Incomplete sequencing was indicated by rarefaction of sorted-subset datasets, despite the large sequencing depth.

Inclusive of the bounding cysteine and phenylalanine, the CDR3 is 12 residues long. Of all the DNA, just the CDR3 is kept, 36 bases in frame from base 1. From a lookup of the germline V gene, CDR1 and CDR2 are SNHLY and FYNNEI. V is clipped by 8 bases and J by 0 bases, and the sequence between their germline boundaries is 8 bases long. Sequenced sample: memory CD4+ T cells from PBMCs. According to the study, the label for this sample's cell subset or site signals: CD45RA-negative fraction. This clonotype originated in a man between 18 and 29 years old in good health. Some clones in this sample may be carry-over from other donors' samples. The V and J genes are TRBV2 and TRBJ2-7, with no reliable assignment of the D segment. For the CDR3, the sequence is CASGIRSYEQYF. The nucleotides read TGTGCCAGCGGGATCCGCTCCTACGAGCAGTACTTC.